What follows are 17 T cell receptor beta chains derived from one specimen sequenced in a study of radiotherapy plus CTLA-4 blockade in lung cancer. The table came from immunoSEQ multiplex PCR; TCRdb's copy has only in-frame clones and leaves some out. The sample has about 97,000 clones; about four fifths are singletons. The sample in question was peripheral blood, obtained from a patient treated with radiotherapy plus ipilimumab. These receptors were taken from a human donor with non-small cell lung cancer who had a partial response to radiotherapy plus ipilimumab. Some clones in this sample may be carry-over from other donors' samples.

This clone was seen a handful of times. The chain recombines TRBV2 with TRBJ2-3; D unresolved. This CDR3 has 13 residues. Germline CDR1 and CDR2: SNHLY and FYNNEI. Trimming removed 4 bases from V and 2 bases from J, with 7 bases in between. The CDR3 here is CASSARVTDTQYF. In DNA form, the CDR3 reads TGTGCCAGCAGTGCTCGGGTCACAGATACGCAGTATTTT.

In nucleotides, the CDR3 is TGTGCCAGCAGCCACCTAGAGAGTTACGAGCAGTACTTC. Its translation is CASSHLESYEQYF. The chain carries TRBV11-2 and TRBJ2-7; D is uncertain. The CDR3 covers 13 residues. From germline, CDR1 is SGHAT and CDR2 FQNNGV. V lost 5 bases to trimming and J lost 4 bases, with 12 bases between them. Filled out from reference TRBV11-2 and TRBJ2-7, the complete variable domain reads EAGVAQSPRYKIIEKRQSVAFWCNPISGHATLYWYQQILGQGPKLLIQFQNNGVVDDSQLPKDRFSAERLKGVDSTLKIQPAKLEDSAVYLCASSHLESYEQYFGPGTRLTVT.

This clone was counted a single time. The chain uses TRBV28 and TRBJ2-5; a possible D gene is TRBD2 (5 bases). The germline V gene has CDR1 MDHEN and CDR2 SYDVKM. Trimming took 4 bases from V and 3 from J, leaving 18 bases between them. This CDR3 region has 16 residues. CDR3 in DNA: TGTGCCAGCAGTTCCCCTTCCGCGGGCCAAAAAGAGACCCAGTACTTC. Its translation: CASSSPSAGQKETQYF.

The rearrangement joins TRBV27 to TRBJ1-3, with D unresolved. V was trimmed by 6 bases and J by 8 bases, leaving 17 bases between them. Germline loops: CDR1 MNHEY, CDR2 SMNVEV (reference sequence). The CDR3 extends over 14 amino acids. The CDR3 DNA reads TGTGCCAGCAGCCCCATAGATTCGAGCGACACCATATATTTT. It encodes CASSPIDSSDTIYF.

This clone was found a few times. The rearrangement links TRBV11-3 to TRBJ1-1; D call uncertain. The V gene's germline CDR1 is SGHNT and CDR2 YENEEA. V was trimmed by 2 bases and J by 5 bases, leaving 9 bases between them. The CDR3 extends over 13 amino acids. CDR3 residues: CASSLTRETEAFF. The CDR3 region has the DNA TGTGCCAGCAGCTTAACGAGGGAAACTGAAGCTTTCTTT.

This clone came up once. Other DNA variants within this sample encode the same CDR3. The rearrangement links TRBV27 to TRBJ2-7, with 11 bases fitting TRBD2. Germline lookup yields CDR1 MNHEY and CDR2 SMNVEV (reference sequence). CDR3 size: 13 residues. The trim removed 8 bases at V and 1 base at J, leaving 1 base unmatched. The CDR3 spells CASGLAGSYEQYF. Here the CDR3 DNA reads TGTGCCAGCGGACTAGCGGGTTCCTACGAGCAGTACTTC.

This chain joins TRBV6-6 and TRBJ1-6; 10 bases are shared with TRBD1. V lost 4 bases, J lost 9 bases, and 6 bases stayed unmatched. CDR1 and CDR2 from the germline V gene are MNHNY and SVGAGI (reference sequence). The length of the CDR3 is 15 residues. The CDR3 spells CASSSTRDRGSPLHF. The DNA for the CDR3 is TGTGCCAGCAGTTCCACCCGGGACAGGGGTTCACCCCTCCACTTT.

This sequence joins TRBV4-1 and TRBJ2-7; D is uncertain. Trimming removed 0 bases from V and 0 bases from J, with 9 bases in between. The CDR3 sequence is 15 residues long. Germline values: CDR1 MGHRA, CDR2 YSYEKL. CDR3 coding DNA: TGCGCCAGCAGCCAAGATCAAGAGAGCTCCTACGAGCAGTACTTC. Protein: CASSQDQESSYEQYF.

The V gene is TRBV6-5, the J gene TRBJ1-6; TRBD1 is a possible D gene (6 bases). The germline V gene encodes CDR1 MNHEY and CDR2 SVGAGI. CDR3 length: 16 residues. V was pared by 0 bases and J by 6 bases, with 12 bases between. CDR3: CASSYSSAGANSPLHF. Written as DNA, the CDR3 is TGTGCCAGCAGTTACTCGAGTGCAGGGGCTAATTCACCCCTCCACTTT.

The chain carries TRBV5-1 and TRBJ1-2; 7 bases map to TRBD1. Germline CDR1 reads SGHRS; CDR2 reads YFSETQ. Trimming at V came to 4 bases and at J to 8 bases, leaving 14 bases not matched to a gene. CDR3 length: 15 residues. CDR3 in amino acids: CASSDRQGTAIGYTF. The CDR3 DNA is TGCGCCAGCAGCGACCGACAGGGTACGGCGATCGGCTACACCTTC.

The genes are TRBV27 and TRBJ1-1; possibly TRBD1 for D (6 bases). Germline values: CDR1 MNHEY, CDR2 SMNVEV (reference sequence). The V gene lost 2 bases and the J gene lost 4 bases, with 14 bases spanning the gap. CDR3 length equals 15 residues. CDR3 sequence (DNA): TGTGCCAGCAGTTTAAGGGCAACAGGGACCACTGAAGCTTTCTTT. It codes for CASSLRATGTTEAFF.

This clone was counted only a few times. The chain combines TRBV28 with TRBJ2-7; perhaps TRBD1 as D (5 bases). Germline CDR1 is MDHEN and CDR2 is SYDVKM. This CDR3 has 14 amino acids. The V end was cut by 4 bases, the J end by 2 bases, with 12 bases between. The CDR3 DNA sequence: TGTGCCAGCAGTTCCCTGACAGTTACCTACGAGCAGTACTTC. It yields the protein CASSSLTVTYEQYF.

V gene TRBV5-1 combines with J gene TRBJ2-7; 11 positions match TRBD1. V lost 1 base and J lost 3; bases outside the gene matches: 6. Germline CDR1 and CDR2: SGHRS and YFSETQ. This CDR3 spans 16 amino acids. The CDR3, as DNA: TGCGCCAGCAGCTTGAACCCCGGGACAGGGGGCTACGAGCAGTACTTC. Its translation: CASSLNPGTGGYEQYF.

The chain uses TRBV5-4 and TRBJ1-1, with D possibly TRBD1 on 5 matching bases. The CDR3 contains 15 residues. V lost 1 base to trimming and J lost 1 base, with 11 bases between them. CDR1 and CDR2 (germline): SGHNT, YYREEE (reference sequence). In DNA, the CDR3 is TGTGCCAGCAGCTTGATCACTGACAGGAACACTGAAGCTTTCTTT. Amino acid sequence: CASSLITDRNTEAFF.

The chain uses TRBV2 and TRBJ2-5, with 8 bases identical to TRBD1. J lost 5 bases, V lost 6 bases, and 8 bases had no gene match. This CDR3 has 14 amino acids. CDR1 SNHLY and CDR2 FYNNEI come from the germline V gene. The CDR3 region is CASRERTGRETQYF. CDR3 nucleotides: TGTGCCAGCAGAGAACGGACAGGGCGGGAGACCCAGTACTTC.

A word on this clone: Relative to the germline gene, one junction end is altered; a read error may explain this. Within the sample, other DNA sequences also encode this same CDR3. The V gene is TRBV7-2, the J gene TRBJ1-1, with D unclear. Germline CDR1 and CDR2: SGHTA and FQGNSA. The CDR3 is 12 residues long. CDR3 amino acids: CASSLVRAEAFF. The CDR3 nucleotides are TGTGCCAGCAGCTTAGTACGAGCTGAAGCCTTCTTT. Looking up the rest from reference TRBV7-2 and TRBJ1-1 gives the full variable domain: GAGVSQSPSNKVTEKGKDVELRCDPISGHTALYWYRQSLGQGLEFLIYFQGNSAPDKSGLPSDRFSAERTGGSVSTLTIQRTQQEDSAVYLCASSLVRAEAFFGQGTRLTVV.

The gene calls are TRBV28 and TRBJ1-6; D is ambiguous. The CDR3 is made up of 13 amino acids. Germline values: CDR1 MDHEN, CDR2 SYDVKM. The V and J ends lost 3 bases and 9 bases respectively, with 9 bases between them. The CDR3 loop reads CASSFPVSSPLHF. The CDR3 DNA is TGTGCCAGCAGTTTCCCCGTCTCTTCACCCCTCCACTTT.